This TCR beta chain was sequenced in a study of blood T cell repertoires in COVID-19. Across the whole study: Acute and convalescent COVID-19 specimens originated in the United States, Italy and Spain. Sources were T cells, B-cell-depleted T cells, or PBMCs; the material itself was cDNA or gDNA.

Per the original methods: Amplification with reference gene primers provided the estimates of nucleated cell counts. Sequencing was performed with immunoSEQ multiplex PCR; in TCRdb, only in-frame clones are kept and a portion is missing. That table supplies the V and J calls and clone size; D and trimming were determined from the DNA. The profile shows more than 100,000 clones, 80% of them singletons. The CDR3 spans 13 residues. Trimming took off 5 bases at V and 6 bases at J, with 10 bases between the two ends. V and J are TRBV12-3 or TRBV12-4 and TRBJ2-2; D gene unclear. The receptor comes from a man aged 55 to 70 with active or convalescent COVID-19. The specimen was peripheral blood. CDR3 in DNA: TGTGCCAGCAGTGGTTTCTCGGCCGGGGAGCTGTTTTTT. This encodes CASSGFSAGELFF.